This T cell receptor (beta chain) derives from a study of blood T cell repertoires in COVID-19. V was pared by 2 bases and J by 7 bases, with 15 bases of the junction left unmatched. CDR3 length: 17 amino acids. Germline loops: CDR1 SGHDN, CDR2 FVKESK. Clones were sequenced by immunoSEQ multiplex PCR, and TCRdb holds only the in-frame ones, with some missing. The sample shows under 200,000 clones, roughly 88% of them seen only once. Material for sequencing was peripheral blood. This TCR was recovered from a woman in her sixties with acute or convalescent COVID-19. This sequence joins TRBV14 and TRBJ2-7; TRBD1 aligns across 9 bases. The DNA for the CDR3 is TGTGCCAGCAGCCAACCGGGACAGGGAAATGCGAGGAGGGAGCAGTACTTC. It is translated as CASSQPGQGNARREQYF.